This record concerns one TCR beta chain sequence. The data were obtained in a study of CD8+ T cells in alopecia areata. Specified treatment: oral pan-JAK inhibitor, 5-10 mg twice daily. The sequencing template was cDNA reverse transcribed from extracted RNA. Assay: immunoSEQ multiplex PCR; the TCRdb copy retains only in-frame clones and omits some. The data contain 110,000 or so clones, 55% to 60% of them singletons. This receptor was taken from a human donor with alopecia areata. Sequences were derived from CD4+ T cells sorted from blood, sampled at week 24, from a patient treated with tofacitinib.

CDR3 sequence: CASSLWAGGTGELFF. The CDR3 DNA reads TGCGCCAGCAGCTTATGGGCTGGCGGGACCGGGGAGCTGTTTTTT. The chain is built from TRBV5-1 and TRBJ2-2, with a weak D call TRBD2 (5 bases). Germline CDR1 SGHRS, CDR2 YFSETQ. This CDR3 has 15 residues. V lost 2 bases, J lost 5 bases, and 13 bases lay in between.